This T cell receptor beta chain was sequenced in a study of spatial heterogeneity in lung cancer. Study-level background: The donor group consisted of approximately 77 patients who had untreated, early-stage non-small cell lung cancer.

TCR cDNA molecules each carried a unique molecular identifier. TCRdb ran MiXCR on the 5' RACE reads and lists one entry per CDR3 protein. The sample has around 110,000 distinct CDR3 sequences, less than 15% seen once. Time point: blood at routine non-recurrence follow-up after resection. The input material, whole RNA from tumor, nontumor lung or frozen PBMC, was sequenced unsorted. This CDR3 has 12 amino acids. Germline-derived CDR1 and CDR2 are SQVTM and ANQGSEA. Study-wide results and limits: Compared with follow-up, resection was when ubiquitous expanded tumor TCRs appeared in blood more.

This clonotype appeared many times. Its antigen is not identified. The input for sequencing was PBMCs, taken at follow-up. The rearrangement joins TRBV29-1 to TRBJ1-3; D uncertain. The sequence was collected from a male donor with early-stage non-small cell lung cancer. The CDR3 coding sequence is TGCAGTGGATCCGGCTCTGGAAACACCATATATTTT. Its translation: CSGSGSGNTIYF.